This T cell receptor (beta chain) was documented in a study of blood T cell repertoires in COVID-19. Per germline, CDR1 MGHRA and CDR2 YSYEKL. This CDR3 is built from 16 residues. With 3 bases clipped from V and 4 bases from J, the junction kept 10 bases outside the gene matches. Method: immunoSEQ multiplex PCR; TCRdb's copy keeps in-frame clones and lacks some. Here the sample spans some 110,000 clones, roughly 91% being singletons. V is TRBV4-1 and J is TRBJ1-1; the match to TRBD1 covers 8 bases. Sequences were obtained from peripheral blood. The receptor was isolated from a human donor in a cohort sampled during active COVID-19. CDR3 DNA sequence: TGCGCCAGCAGCCATCCCAACAGGGGGTCGCGCACTGAAGCTTTCTTT. Translation gives CASSHPNRGSRTEAFF.